This T cell receptor beta chain came from a study of blood T cells in healthy people across ages. CDR1 KGHSH and CDR2 LQKENI come from the germline V gene. This CDR3 has 18 residues. V gave up 0 bases and J gave up 1 base, with 17 bases separating them. With a J-beta primer mix and a sample-barcoded 5' primer, a second PCR ran 7 to 11 cycles. TCRdb analysed the 5' RACE reads with MiXCR anew, one entry per CDR3 protein. Of almost 550,000 distinct CDR3 sequences listed, approximately 25% are singletons. These same data were also listed under a study on T cells of mothers and their children.

What was sequenced was blood. The rearrangement joins TRBV18 to TRBJ2-3; tentative D call: TRBD1 (6 bases). The receptor comes from a boy younger than 18 in good health. The DNA of the CDR3 is TGTGCCAGCTCACCACCTTCGGAGACAGGCATCGGCACAGATACGCAGTATTTT. Protein product: CASSPPSETGIGTDTQYF.